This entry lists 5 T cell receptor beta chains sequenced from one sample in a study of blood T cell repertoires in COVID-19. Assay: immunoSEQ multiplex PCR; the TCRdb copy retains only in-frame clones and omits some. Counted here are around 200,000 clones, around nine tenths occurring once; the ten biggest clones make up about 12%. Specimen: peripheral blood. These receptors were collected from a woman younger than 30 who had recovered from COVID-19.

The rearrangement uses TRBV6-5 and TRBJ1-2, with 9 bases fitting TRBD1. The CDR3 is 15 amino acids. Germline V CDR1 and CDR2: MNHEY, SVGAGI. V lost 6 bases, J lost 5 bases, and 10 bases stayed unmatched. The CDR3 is CASSNDRGFRYGYTF. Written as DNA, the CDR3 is TGTGCCAGCAGCAACGACAGGGGGTTTAGGTATGGCTACACCTTC.

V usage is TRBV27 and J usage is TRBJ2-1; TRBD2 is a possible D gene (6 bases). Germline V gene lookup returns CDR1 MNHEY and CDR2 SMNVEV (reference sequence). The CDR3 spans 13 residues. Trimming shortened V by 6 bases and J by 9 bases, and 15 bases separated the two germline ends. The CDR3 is CASSTRERIEQFF. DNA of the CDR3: TGTGCCAGCAGCACCCGGGAGCGCATTGAGCAGTTCTTC.

DNA for the CDR3: TGTGCCAGCAGCCAAGATGCGGGATACAATCAGCCCCAGCATTTT. Encoded protein: CASSQDAGYNQPQHF. The chain is built from TRBV3-1 (or the pseudogene TRBV3-2) and TRBJ1-5; D not certain. V was shortened by 0 bases and J by 3 bases, with 9 bases between the two germline ends. CDR3 length: 15 residues. In germline, CDR1 is LGHDT, CDR2 YNNKEL (reference sequence).

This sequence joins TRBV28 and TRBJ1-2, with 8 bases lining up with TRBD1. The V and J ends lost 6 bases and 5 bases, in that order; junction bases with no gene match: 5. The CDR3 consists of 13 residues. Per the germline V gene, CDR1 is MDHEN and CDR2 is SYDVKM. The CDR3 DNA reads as TGTGCCAGCAGCACCGGGACAGGTTATGGCTACACCTTC. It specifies CASSTGTGYGYTF.

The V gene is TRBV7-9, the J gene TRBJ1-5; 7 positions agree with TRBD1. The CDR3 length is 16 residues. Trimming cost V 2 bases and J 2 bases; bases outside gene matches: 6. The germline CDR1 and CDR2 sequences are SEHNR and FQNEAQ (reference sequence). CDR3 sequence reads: CASSLRGQSGNQPQHF. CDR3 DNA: TGTGCCAGCAGCTTAAGGGGGCAGAGCGGCAATCAGCCCCAGCATTTT.